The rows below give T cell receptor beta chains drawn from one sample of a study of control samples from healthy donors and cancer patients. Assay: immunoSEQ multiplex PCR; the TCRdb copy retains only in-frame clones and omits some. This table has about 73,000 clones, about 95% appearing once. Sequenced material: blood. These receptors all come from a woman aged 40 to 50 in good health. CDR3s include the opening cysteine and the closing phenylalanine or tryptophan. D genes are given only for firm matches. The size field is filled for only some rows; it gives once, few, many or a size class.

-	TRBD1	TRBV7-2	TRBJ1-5	CASSPQGGPQPQHF	TGTGCCAGCAGCCCTCAGGGGGGGCCTCAGCCCCAGCATTTT
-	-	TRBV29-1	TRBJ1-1	CSVGQPRRTEAFF	TGCAGCGTCGGACAGCCAAGGAGAACTGAAGCTTTCTTT
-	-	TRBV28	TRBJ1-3	CASRPTFWSSGNTIYF	TGTGCCAGCAGACCGACCTTCTGGAGCTCTGGAAACACCATATATTTT
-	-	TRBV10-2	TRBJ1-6	CASKKLTGNSPLHF	TGCGCCAGCAAGAAGTTAACAGGGAATTCACCCCTCCACTTT
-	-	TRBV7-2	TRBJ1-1	CASSFLTGSTEAFF	TGTGCCAGCAGCTTCCTAACAGGGAGCACTGAAGCTTTCTTT
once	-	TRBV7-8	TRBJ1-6	CASSLGSAAPSLDDSPLHF	TGTGCCAGCAGCTTAGGGTCGGCAGCCCCTTCTCTTGACGATTCACCCCTCCACTTT
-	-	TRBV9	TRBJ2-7	CASSGGGGSPPDEQYF	TGTGCCAGCAGCGGCGGGGGCGGAAGCCCTCCGGACGAGCAGTACTTC
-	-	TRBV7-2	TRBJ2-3	CASSYGGVNTQYF	TGTGCCAGCAGCTACGGCGGGGTGAATACGCAGTATTTT
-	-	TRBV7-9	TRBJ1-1	CASSLSGGSGTEAFF	TGTGCCAGCAGCCTAAGCGGGGGGTCTGGCACTGAAGCTTTCTTT
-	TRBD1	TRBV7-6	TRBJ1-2	CASSSRDREEGYTF	TGTGCCAGCAGCTCCCGAGACAGGGAGGAGGGCTACACCTTC
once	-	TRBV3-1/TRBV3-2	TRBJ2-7	CASSLLGVSYEQYF	TGTGCCAGCAGCCTCCTCGGGGTTTCCTACGAGCAGTACTTC
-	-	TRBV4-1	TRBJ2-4	CASSQGALEAIQYF	TGCGCCAGCAGCCAAGGTGCCCTGGAGGCCATTCAGTACTTC
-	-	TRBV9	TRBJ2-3	CASSTWGTYTDTQYF	TGTGCCAGCAGCACGTGGGGGACTTATACAGATACGCAGTATTTT
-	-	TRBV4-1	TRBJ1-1	CASSGRTVNTEAFF	TGCGCCAGCAGCGGGAGGACAGTGAACACTGAAGCTTTCTTT
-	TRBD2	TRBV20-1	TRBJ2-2	CSASSGTSGNTGELFF	TGCAGTGCTAGTTCGGGGACTAGCGGAAACACCGGGGAGCTGTTTTTT
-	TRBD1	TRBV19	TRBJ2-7	CASSLRGGAKNEQYF	TGTGCCAGTAGTCTCCGAGGGGGCGCAAAAAACGAGCAGTACTTC
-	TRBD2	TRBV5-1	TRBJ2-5	CASSLSSGVGTQYF	TGCGCCAGCAGCTTAAGTAGCGGGGTCGGGACCCAGTACTTC
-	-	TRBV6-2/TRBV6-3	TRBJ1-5	CASSAGGSNQPQHF	TGTGCCAGCAGTGCCGGGGGGAGCAATCAGCCCCAGCATTTT
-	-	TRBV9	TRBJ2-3	CASSVVGGETDTQYF	TGTGCCAGCAGCGTAGTCGGGGGCGAAACAGATACGCAGTATTTT
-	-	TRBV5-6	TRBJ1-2	CASVRQGSYGYTF	TGTGCCAGCGTACGGCAGGGCAGCTATGGCTACACCTTC
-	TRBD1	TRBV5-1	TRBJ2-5	CASSFVGQGEETQYF	TGCGCCAGCAGCTTCGTGGGACAGGGTGAAGAGACCCAGTACTTC
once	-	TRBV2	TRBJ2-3	CASSTLASTDTQYF	TGTGCCAGCAGTACACTAGCTAGCACAGATACGCAGTATTTT